Below, one T cell receptor beta chain is given with its context. The antigen this receptor binds is unknown. No per-base quality is available; no much larger clone lies one base away. Positive magnetic bead selection on an AutoMACS was used to isolate CD4+ and CD8+ cells, with flow cytometry used to check purity. After a first flow cytometry screen using a TCR V beta antibody panel, clonal expansions were characterized through TCRB deep sequencing of sorted CD8+ fractions. Peripheral blood mononuclear cells were obtained using density gradient separation with Ficoll-Paque PLUS. Using Nucleospin Tissue or Tissue XS kits, DNA was extracted from CD4-enriched, CD8-enriched or PBMC samples, with quantification by a Qubit 2.0 fluorometer. This sample is part of a study of somatic mutations in cytotoxic T cells in rheumatoid arthritis (dated by TCRdb to the late 2010s). Looking at the study overall: Patient peripheral blood (around 30 ml EDTA) was drawn right after diagnosis and before any treatment started. A total of around 60 rheumatoid arthritis patients and more than 15 healthy controls underwent TCRB deep sequencing. Some V beta antibody-stained T-cell populations were flow-sorted on a FACSAria II or Sony SH800 at nearly 100% purity, and sorted V beta1+ cells also underwent TCRB sequencing. Patient and control groups had essentially identical median ages. The study asked whether expanded CD8+ T-cell clones in newly diagnosed, untreated rheumatoid arthritis carry somatic mutations, and used TCRB deep sequencing to characterize clonality.

The paper's findings and limits, for the study overall: Viral specificity could not be ruled out by absence from virus-specific databases, and the antigen targets of the expanded CD8+ clones remained unknown. There was no significant difference in CD8+ T-cell clonality between rheumatoid arthritis patients and age-matched healthy controls. The largest CD8+ clone made up more than 20% of CD8+ cells in about an eighth of the 65 patients, and blood and synovial fluid shared several identical CD8+ TCRB sequences. In patients, CD8+ clonality rose with age (Spearman r=0.49), which was not the case in healthy controls. No adjustment for multiple comparisons was made for the slight TRBV07 underrepresentation in patients.

V and J lose 3 bases and 0 bases, and a span of 8 bases separates them. From the cysteine through the phenylalanine, the CDR3 covers 14 amino acids. Of the read, only the CDR3 DNA is kept; its 42 bases are in frame from base 1. For CDR1 and CDR2, the germline V gene (reference sequence) lists MNHEY and SMNVEV. The immunoSEQ assay was applied to genomic DNA for TCRB CDR3 sequencing. As for the authors' bioinformatics: Only a few patient CD8+ clones larger than 1% matched published virus-specific TCRB sequences when compared against them. Only productive TCRB rearrangements were included in the analyses. Defining a clone by its unique TCRB CDR3 sequence, the study calculated clonality as a productive clonality index derived from Shannon entropy. Repertoire overlap between two samples was calculated from the template counts of each clone relative to total templates per sample. A correlation with a Spearman r of more than 0.6 was found between V-gene usage by flow cytometry and V-gene usage by TCRB sequencing. The clones in this table, taken by TCRdb from immuneACCESS, are in-frame only. Not every clone is retained; where verified, under half of the shortfall comes from an unresolved V gene, and the cause of the rest is unknown. V and J calls and clone size are copied from that table; D and trimming were computed from the DNA. The sample has about 29,000 clones on record, approximately 86% of them singletons. The ten largest clonotypes hold around 9% of the sample.

This sequence originates from an adult with rheumatoid arthritis. Recombination joined TRBV27 with TRBJ1-2; too little of a D gene remains to name it. Sample: CD8+ T cells sorted from blood. The nucleotide sequence reads TGTGCCAGCAGTTTTTTGGGGACTAACTATGGCTACACCTTC. The resulting protein is CASSFLGTNYGYTF.